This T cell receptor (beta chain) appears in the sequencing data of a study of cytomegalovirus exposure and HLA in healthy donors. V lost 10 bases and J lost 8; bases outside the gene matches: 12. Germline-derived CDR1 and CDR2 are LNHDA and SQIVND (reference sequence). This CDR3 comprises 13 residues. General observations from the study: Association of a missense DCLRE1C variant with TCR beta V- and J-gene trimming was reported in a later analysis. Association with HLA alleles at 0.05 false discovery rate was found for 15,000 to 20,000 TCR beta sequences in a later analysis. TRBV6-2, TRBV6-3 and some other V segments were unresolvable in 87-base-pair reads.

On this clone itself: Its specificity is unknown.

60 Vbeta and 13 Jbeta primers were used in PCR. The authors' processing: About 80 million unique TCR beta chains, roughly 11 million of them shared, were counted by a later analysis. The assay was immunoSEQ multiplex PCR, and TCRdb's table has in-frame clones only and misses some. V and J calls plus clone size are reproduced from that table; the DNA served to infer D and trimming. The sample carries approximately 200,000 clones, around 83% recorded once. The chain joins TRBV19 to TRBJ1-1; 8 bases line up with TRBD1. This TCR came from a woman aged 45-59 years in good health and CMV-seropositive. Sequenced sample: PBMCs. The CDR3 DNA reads TGTGCCACCTCCATGGACAGGGCCAGGGAAGCTTTCTTT. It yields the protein CATSMDRAREAFF.